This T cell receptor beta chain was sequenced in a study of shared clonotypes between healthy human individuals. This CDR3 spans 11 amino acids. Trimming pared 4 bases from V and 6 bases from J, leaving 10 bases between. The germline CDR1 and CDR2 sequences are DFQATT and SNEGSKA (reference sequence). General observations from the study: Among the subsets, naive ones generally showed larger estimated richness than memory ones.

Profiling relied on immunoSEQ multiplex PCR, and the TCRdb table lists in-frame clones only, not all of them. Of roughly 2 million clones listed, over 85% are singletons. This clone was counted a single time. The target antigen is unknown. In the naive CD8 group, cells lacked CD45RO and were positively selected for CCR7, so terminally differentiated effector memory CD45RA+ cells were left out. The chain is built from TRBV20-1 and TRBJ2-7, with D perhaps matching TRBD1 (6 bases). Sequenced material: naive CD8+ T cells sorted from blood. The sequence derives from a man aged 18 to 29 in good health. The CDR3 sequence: CSATDRAEQYF. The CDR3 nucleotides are TGCAGTGCTACGGACAGAGCCGAGCAGTACTTC.